The 13 T cell receptor beta chains below all came from one sample that was sequenced in a study of blood T cells in healthy people across ages. A second PCR of 7 to 11 cycles used a sample-barcoded 5' primer and a J-beta primer mix. TCRdb reprocessed the 5' RACE reads via MiXCR and lists one record per CDR3 protein. The sample carries more than 1 million distinct CDR3 sequences, around 43% recorded once. The sample was blood. These TCRs come from a woman aged 60-70 years in good health.

This clonotype was picked up a small number of times. V gene TRBV6-2 or TRBV6-3 combines with J gene TRBJ1-1, with 7 bases aligning to TRBD1. Germline loops: CDR1 MNHEY, CDR2 SVGEGT. The V segment lost 8 bases and the J segment 4 bases; nucleotides outside the gene matches: 7. This CDR3 is 13 amino acids long. The CDR3 loop is CASGGGAGTEAFF. In DNA form, the CDR3 reads TGTGCCAGCGGAGGGGGCGCGGGCACTGAAGCTTTCTTT.

V usage is TRBV7-9 and J usage is TRBJ2-1; D remains ambiguous. The CDR3 spans 16 residues. Trimming cost V 4 bases and J 0 bases, with 13 bases left between them. CDR1 is SEHNR, CDR2 FQNEAQ, per germline (reference sequence). The CDR3 reads CASSSSNRDSYNEQFF. The CDR3 DNA sequence: TGTGCCAGCAGCTCATCTAACAGAGACTCCTACAATGAGCAGTTCTTC.

This clonotype turned up a few times. The rearrangement uses TRBV11-2 and TRBJ2-5; D gene uncertain. The CDR3 is 13 amino acids. Trimming stripped 1 base from V and 5 bases from J, with 8 bases between. Germline CDR1 reads SGHAT; CDR2 reads FQNNGV. In DNA, the CDR3 is TGTGCCAGCAGCTTAGTCCGGTCGGAGACCCAGTACTTC. It encodes CASSLVRSETQYF.

The rearrangement links TRBV2 to TRBJ2-5; D possibly corresponds to TRBD1 (6 bases). Germline CDR1 is SNHLY and CDR2 is FYNNEI. V was clipped by 8 bases and J by 4 bases, with 26 bases between them. The CDR3 spans 17 residues. This CDR3 reads CASVGPLRGQYRETQYF. Here the CDR3 DNA reads TGTGCCAGCGTTGGCCCCCTACGGGGACAATATCGAGAGACCCAGTACTTC.

About this clonotype: One end of the junction is discordant with germline, which a read error may explain. The chain employs TRBV15 and TRBJ2-6, with D uncertain. The CDR3 sequence is 15 residues long. In germline, CDR1 is LNHNV, CDR2 YYDKDF (reference sequence). CDR3 loop: CATSSLGSGANVLTF. The CDR3 bases are TGTGCGACCAGCTCCTTGGGATCTGGGGCCAACGTCCTGACTTTC. The complete variable domain, with remaining parts taken from reference TRBV15 and TRBJ2-6, reads DAMVIQNPRYQVTQFGKPVTLSCSQTLNHNVMYWYQQKSSQAPKLLFHYYDKDFNNEADTPDNFQSRRPNTSFCFLDIRSPGLGDTAMYLCATSSLGSGANVLTFGAGSRLTVL.

This sequence joins TRBV28 and TRBJ2-7; 7 bases align to TRBD2. V lost 6 bases to trimming and J lost 0 bases; unmatched junction nucleotides: 11. CDR3 size: 16 residues. Germline values: CDR1 MDHEN, CDR2 SYDVKM. CDR3 coding DNA: TGTGCCAGCAGAACAAGGACTAGTTGGAGCTCCTACGAGCAGTACTTC. Its protein product is CASRTRTSWSSYEQYF.

This rearrangement joins TRBV12-3 or TRBV12-4 to TRBJ2-3; D is ambiguous. This CDR3 comprises 13 residues. Trimming took 5 bases from V and 1 from J, leaving 7 bases between them. CDR3 sequence reads: CASSILGTDTQYF. The DNA of the CDR3 is TGTGCCAGCAGTATATTAGGCACAGATACGCAGTATTTT.

The gene calls are TRBV6-1 and TRBJ2-7; 14 nucleotides line up with TRBD2. The V gene end was trimmed by 5 bases and the J gene end by 3 bases; junction bases not matched to a gene: 3. Per the germline V gene, CDR1 is MNHNS and CDR2 is SASEGT. The CDR3 has 15 residues. The CDR3 spells CASSWTSGRFYEQYF. The CDR3 nucleotides read TGTGCCAGCAGTTGGACTAGCGGGAGGTTCTACGAGCAGTACTTC.

The rearrangement uses TRBV6-5 and TRBJ2-1, with D unclear. V was shortened by 5 bases and J by 4 bases, with 15 bases between the two germline ends. Germline V lookup: CDR1 MNHEY, CDR2 SVGAGI. The CDR3 extends over 15 amino acids. The CDR3 spells CASSPTGPRYNEQFF. For the CDR3, the DNA is TGTGCCAGCAGTCCTACTGGGCCGAGGTACAATGAGCAGTTCTTC.

The J gene is TRBJ2-5, the V gene TRBV6-5; 10 nucleotides match TRBD2. The DNA end is a closer match to TRBJ2-7, so the J assignment may be wrong. The CDR3 is made up of 14 amino acids. Germline V gene sequence: CDR1 MNHEY, CDR2 SVGAGI. Here the CDR3 DNA reads TGTGCCAGCACCCTAAGCGGGAGGGCCGGCGAGCAGTACTTC. This codes for CASTLSGRAGEQYF.

Ten or more counts support this clonotype. The V gene is TRBV7-3, the J gene TRBJ2-3; TRBD2 might be the D (5 bases). V lost 1 base and J lost 1, with 6 bases in between. Per the germline V gene, CDR1 is SGHTA and CDR2 is FQGTGA. The CDR3 is 14 residues long. CDR3 region: CASSLIGGTDTQYF. As DNA, the CDR3 is TGTGCCAGCAGCTTAATCGGGGGCACAGATACGCAGTATTTT.

V and J are TRBV6-5 and TRBJ2-7; perhaps D is TRBD1 or TRBD2 (5 bases each). V lost 6 bases and J 5 bases, leaving 20 bases between the germline ends. CDR1 and CDR2 (germline): MNHEY, SVGAGI. The CDR3 has 15 amino acids. In nucleotides, the CDR3 is TGTGCCAGCAGCCCCAGTGGGGGAGTACTCCACGAGCAGTACTTC. Protein: CASSPSGGVLHEQYF.

This clonotype was found once. The chain recombines TRBV2 with TRBJ1-2; a possible D gene is TRBD1 (6 bases). V was pared by 3 bases and J by 7 bases, with 15 bases between. The CDR3 contains 14 residues. Per the germline V gene, CDR1 is SNHLY and CDR2 is FYNNEI. CDR3 amino acids: CASSEDRGRSGYTF. The CDR3 region has the DNA TGTGCCAGCAGTGAGGATCGGGGGCGCAGTGGCTACACCTTC.